This T cell receptor beta chain comes out of a study of patients and donors after allogeneic stem cell transplantation. This clonotype was detected ten times or more. TCRdb re-derived calls from the RT-PCR reads in MiXCR, one entry per CDR3 protein. Among hundreds of thousands of distinct CDR3 sequences listed, approximately 16% were seen once. The ends lost 4 bases at V and 5 bases at J; junction bases unmatched: 4. The CDR3 extends over 13 amino acids. The sequenced sample was blood, either unsorted or a sorted T cell fraction (not recorded which). The rearrangement links TRBV12-3 or TRBV12-4 to TRBJ2-7; 8 nucleotides agree with TRBD1. The receptor was derived from a human donor who was either an allogeneic HSCT recipient or a stem cell or donor lymphocyte infusion donor (not recorded which). It is not recorded whose cells these are; they may come from a transplant donor. DNA of the CDR3: TGTGCCAGCAGTTCGCGGACAGGGAACGAGCAGTACTTC. Protein: CASSSRTGNEQYF.